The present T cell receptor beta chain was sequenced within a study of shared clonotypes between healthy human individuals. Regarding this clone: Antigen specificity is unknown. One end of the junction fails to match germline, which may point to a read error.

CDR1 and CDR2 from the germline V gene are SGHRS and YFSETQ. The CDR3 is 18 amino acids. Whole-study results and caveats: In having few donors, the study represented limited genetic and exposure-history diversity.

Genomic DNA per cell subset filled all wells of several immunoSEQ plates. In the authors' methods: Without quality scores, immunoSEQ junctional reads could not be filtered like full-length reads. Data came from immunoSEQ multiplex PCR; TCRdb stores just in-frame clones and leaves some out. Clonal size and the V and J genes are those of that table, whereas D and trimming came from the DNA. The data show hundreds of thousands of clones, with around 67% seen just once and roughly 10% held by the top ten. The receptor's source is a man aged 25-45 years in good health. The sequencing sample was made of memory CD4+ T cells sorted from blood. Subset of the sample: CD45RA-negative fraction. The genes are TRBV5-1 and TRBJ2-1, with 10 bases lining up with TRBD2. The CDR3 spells CTSSQGTSAFTSYNEQFF. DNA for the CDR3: TGCACCAGCAGCCAAGGGACTAGCGCCTTTACCTCCTACAATGAGCAGTTCTTC.